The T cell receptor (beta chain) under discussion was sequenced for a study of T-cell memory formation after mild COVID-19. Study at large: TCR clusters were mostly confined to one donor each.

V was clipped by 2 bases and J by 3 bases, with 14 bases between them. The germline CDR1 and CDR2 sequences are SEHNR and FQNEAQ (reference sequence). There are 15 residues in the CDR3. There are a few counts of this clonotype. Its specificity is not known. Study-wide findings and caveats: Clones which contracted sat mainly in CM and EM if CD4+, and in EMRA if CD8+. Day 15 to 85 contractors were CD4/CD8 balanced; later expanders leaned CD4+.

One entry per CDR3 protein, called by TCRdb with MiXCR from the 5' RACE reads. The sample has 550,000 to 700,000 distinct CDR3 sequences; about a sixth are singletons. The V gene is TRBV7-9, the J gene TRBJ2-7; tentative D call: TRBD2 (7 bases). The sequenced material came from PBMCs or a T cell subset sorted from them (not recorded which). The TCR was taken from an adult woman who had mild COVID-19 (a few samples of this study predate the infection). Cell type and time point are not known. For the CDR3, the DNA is TGTGCCAGCAGCTTAAAGAGGGGGGGACTCTACGAGCAGTACTTC. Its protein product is CASSLKRGGLYEQYF.